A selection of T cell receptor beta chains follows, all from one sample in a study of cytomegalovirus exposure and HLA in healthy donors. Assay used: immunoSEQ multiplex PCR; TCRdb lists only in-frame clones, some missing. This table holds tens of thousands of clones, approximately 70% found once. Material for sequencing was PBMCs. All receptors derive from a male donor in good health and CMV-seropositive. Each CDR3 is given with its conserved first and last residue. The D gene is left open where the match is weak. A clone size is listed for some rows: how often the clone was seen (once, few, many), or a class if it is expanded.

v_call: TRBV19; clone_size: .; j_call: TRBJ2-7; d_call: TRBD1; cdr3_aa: CASSRGTGGNEQYF; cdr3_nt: TGTGCCAGTAGCAGGGGGACAGGGGGCAACGAGCAGTACTTC
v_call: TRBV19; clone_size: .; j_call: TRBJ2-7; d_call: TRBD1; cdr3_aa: CASSTPGTGSYEQYF; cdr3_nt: TGTGCCAGTAGTACCCCCGGGACAGGGAGTTACGAGCAGTACTTC
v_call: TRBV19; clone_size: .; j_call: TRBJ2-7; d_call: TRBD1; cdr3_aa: CASSTWTGRYEQYF; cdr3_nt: TGTGCCAGTAGTACTTGGACAGGTCGCTACGAGCAGTACTTC
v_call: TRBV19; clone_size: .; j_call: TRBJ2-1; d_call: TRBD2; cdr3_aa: CASSISGTSQEQFF; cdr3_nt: TGTGCCAGTAGTATATCCGGGACTAGCCAGGAGCAGTTCTTC
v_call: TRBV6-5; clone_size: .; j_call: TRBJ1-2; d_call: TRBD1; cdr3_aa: CASSSGIQGKNGYTF; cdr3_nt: TGTGCCAGCAGTTCGGGGATACAGGGGAAGAATGGCTACACCTTT
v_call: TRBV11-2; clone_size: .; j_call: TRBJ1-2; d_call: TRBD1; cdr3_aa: CASSRSRTGVFGYTF; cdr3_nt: TGTGCCAGCAGCCGTAGCCGGACAGGGGTTTTTGGCTACACCTTC
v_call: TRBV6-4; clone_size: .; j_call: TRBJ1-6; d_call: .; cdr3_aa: CASGHGMDSPLHF; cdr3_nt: TGTGCCAGTGGACATGGAATGGATTCACCCCTCCACTTT
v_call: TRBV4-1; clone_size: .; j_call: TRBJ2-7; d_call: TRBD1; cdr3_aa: CASSLLLGGHEQYF; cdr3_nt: TGCGCCAGCAGCCTACTACTAGGGGGCCACGAGCAGTACTTC
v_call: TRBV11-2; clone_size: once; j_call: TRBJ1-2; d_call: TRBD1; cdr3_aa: CASSRGQGHGYTF; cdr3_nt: TGTGCCAGCAGCCGGGGACAGGGACATGGCTACACCTTC
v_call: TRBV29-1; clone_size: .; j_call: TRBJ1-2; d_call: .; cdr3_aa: CSVEPPRVNRAEGYTF; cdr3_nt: TGCAGCGTGGAGCCCCCTCGCGTGAACAGGGCGGAGGGCTACACCTTC
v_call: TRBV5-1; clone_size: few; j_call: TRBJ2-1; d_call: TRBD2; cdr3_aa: CASSLAQLKGLASYNEQFF; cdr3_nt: TGCGCCAGCAGCTTGGCCCAGCTGAAGGGACTAGCGTCCTACAATGAGCAGTTCTTC
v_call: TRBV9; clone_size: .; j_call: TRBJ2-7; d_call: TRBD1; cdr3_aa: CASSVGQGVIDEQYF; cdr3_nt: TGTGCCAGCAGCGTGGGACAGGGGGTTATAGACGAGCAGTACTTC
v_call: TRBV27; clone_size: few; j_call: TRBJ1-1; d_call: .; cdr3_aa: CASSLQGTPFEAFF; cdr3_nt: TGTGCCAGCAGTTTACAGGGGACCCCATTCGAAGCTTTCTTT
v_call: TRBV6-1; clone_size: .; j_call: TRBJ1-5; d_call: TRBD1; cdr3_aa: CASSERGGQGAPQPQHF; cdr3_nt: TGTGCCAGCAGTGAACGAGGGGGACAGGGGGCACCTCAGCCCCAGCATTTT
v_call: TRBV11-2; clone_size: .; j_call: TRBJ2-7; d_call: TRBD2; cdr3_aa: CASSPQKSGRVYEQYF; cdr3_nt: TGTGCCAGCAGCCCACAAAAATCGGGGAGGGTCTACGAGCAGTACTTC
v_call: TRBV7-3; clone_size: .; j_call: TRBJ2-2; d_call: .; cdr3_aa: CASSFGSAGELFF; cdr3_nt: TGTGCCAGCAGCTTTGGGAGCGCCGGGGAGCTGTTTTTT
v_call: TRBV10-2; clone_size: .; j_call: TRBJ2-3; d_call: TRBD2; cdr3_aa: CASSERTSGASTDTQYF; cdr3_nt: TGCGCCAGCAGTGAGAGGACTAGCGGGGCTAGCACAGATACGCAGTATTTT
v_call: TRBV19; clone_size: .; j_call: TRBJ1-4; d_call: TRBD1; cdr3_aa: CASSDPRQGNEKLFF; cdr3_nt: TGTGCCAGTAGTGACCCGAGACAGGGTAACGAAAAACTGTTTTTT
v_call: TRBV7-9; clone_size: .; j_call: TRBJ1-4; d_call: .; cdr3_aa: CSSSLGKGIATNEKLFF; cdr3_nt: TGTTCCAGCAGCTTAGGAAAGGGGATCGCAACTAATGAAAAACTGTTTTTT
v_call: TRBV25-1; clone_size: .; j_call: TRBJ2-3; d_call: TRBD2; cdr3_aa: CASSELGLAGADTQYF; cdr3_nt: TGTGCCAGCAGTGAATTGGGACTAGCGGGAGCAGATACGCAGTATTTT
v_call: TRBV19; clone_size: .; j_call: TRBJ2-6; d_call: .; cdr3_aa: CASSSYRSGVSGANVLTF; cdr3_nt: TGTGCCAGTAGTTCCTACAGGTCAGGGGTCTCTGGGGCCAACGTCCTGACTTTC
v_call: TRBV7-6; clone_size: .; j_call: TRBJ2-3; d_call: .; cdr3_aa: CASSPLGINTDTQYF; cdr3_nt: TGTGCCAGCAGCCCGCTTGGCATCAACACAGATACGCAGTATTTT
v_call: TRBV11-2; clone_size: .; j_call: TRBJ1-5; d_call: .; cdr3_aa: CASSTIGGPGQPQHF; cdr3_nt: TGTGCCAGCAGCACGATAGGGGGTCCGGGGCAGCCCCAGCATTTT
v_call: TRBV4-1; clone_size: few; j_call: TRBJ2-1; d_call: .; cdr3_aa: CASSPYGQKEFF; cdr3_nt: TGCGCCAGCAGCCCATACGGACAGAAGGAGTTCTTC
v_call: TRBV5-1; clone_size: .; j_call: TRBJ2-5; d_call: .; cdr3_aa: CASSLEGKETQYF; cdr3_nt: TGCGCCAGCAGCTTGGAGGGGAAAGAGACCCAGTACTTC
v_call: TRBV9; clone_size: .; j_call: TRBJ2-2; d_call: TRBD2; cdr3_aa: CASSARLAVSTGELFF; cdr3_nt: TGTGCCAGCAGCGCCCGACTAGCGGTTAGCACCGGGGAGCTGTTTTTT
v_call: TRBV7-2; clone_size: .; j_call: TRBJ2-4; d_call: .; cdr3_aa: CASSLSGIQYF; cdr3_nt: TGTGCCAGCAGCCTTTCCGGCATTCAGTACTTC
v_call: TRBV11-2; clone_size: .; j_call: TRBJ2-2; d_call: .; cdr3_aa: CASSPLTRYTGELFF; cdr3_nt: TGTGCCAGCAGTCCTTTGACACGTTACACCGGGGAGCTGTTTTTT
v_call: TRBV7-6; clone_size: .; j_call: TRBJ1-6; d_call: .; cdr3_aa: CASSKTGSSPLHF; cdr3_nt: TGTGCCAGCAGTAAAACAGGGAGTTCACCCCTCCACTTT
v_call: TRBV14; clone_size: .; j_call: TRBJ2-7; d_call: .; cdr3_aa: CASSRASGSSYEQYF; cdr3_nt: TGTGCCAGCAGCCGAGCTAGTGGAAGCTCCTACGAGCAGTACTTC
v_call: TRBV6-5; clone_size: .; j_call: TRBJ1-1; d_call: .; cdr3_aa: CASRPAGRNTEAFF; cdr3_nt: TGTGCCAGCAGACCCGCCGGGAGGAACACTGAAGCTTTCTTT
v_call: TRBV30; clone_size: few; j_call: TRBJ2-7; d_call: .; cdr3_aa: CAWSPGNYEQYF; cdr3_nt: TGTGCCTGGAGCCCCGGGAACTACGAGCAGTACTTC
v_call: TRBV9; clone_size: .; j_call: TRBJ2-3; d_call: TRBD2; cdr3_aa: CASSGLAGDPTQDTQYF; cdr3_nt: TGTGCCAGCAGCGGACTAGCGGGAGACCCCACACAAGATACGCAGTATTTT
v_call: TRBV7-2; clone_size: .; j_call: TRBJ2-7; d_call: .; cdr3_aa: CASSSKSDGAYEQYF; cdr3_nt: TGTGCCAGCAGCTCAAAATCCGACGGAGCCTACGAGCAGTACTTC
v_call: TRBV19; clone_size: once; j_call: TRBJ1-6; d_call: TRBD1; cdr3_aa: CASSTTGVNSPLHF; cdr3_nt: TGTGCCAGTAGTACAACAGGGGTTAATTCACCCCTCCACTTT
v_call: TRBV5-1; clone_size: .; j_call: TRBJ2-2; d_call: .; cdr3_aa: CASSSLASNTGELFF; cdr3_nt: TGCGCCAGCAGTAGTCTAGCGAGCAACACCGGGGAGCTGTTTTTT
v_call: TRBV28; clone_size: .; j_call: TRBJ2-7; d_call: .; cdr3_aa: CASSLQAGATYEQYF; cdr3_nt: TGTGCCAGCAGTTTGCAGGCGGGGGCTACTTACGAGCAGTACTTC
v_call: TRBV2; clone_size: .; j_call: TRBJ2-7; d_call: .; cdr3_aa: CASNQGSNEQYF; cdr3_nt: TGTGCCAGCAACCAGGGATCCAACGAGCAGTACTTC
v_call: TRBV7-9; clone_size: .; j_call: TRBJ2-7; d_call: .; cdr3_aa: CASSLAGFYEQYF; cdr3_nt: TGTGCCAGCAGCTTAGCCGGGTTCTACGAGCAGTACTTC
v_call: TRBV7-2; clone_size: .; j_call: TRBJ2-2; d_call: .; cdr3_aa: CASRNSGTSNTGELFF; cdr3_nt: TGTGCCAGCAGAAACTCCGGGACTTCGAACACCGGGGAGCTGTTTTTT
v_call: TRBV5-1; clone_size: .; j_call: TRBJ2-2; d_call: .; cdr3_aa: CASSLFQTGELFF; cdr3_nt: TGCGCCAGCAGCTTGTTCCAAACCGGGGAGCTGTTTTTT
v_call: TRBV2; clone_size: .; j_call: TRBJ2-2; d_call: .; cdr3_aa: CASTPRETGELFF; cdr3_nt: TGTGCCAGCACCCCAAGGGAGACCGGGGAGCTGTTTTTT
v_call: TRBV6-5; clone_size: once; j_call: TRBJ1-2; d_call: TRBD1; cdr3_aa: CASSYLLPGTGDGYTF; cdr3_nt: TGTGCCAGCAGTTACCTACTTCCGGGGACAGGGGATGGCTACACCTTC
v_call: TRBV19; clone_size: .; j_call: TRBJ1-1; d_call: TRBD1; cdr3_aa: CASTPQQGRRITEAFF; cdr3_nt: TGTGCCAGTACCCCACAACAGGGGAGAAGGATAACTGAAGCTTTCTTT
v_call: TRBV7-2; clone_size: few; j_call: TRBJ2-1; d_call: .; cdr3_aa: CASSFLSEQFF; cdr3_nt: TGTGCCAGCAGCTTTCTGTCCGAGCAGTTCTTC
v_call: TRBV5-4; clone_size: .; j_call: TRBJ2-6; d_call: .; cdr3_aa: CASSLAVGGLGANVLTF; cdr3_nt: TGTGCCAGCAGCTTGGCCGTCGGGGGGCTCGGGGCCAACGTCCTGACTTTC
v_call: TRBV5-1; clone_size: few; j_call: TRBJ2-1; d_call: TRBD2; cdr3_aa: CASSLETSGSNEQFF; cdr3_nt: TGCGCCAGCAGCTTAGAGACTAGCGGGTCCAATGAGCAGTTCTTC
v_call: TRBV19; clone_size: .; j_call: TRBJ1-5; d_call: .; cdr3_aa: CASRERGQPQHF; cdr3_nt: TGTGCCAGTAGGGAGCGAGGGCAGCCCCAGCATTTT
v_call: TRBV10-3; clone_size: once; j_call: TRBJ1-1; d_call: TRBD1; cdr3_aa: CAIRGNRGTEAFF; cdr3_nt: TGTGCCATCAGGGGGAACAGGGGCACTGAAGCTTTCTTT
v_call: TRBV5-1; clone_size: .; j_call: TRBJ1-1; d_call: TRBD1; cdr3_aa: CASSSTGDPNTEAFF; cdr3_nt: TGCGCCAGCAGCTCTACAGGGGACCCGAACACTGAAGCTTTCTTT
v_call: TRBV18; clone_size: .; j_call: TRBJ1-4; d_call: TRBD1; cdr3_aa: CASSPVTGGSEKLFF; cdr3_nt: TGTGCCAGCTCACCAGTGACAGGGGGAAGTGAAAAACTGTTTTTT
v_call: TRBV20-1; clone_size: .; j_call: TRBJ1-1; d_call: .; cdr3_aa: CSAPNGKAFF; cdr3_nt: TGCAGTGCTCCTAACGGGAAAGCTTTCTTT
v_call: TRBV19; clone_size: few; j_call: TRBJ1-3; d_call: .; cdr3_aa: CASSISSGNTIYF; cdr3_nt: TGTGCCAGTAGTATTAGCTCTGGAAACACCATATATTTT
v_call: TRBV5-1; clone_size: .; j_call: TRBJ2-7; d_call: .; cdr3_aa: CASSPLYEQYF; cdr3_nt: TGCGCCAGCAGCCCTCTCTACGAGCAGTACTTC
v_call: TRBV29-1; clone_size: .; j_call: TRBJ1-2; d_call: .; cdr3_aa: CSVGGPTLNYGYTF; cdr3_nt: TGCAGCGTAGGGGGACCGACTCTTAACTATGGCTACACCTTC
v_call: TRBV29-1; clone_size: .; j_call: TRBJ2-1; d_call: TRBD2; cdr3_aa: CSVEEDGRGEDNEQFF; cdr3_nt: TGCAGCGTTGAAGAGGACGGGAGGGGGGAGGACAATGAGCAGTTCTTC
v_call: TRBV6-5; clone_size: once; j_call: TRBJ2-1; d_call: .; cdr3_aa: CASSQILSSYNEQFF; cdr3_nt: TGTGCCAGCAGTCAAATCCTGAGCTCCTACAATGAGCAGTTCTTC
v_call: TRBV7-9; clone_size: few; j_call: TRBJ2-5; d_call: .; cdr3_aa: CASSQANSQYF; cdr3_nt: TGTGCCAGCAGCCAGGCTAATTCCCAGTACTTC
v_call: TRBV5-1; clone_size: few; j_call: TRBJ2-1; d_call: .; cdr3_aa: CASSLSGTHLNEQFF; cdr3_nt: TGCGCCAGCAGCCTCTCCGGGACTCACCTCAATGAGCAGTTCTTC
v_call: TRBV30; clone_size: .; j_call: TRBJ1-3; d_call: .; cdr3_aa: CAWSVVGAAGNTIYF; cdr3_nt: TGTGCCTGGAGTGTGGTGGGGGCCGCTGGAAACACCATATATTTT